The sequence of this TCR beta chain was determined in a study of blood T cell repertoires in COVID-19. Overall study: Samples taken during acute and convalescent COVID-19 were collected in the United States, Italy and Spain. The cDNA or gDNA used as material had been derived from T cells, B-cell-depleted T cells, or PBMCs.

In the source study's methods: Using reference gene primer amplification, nucleated cell counts were estimated. The method was immunoSEQ multiplex PCR; TCRdb's version includes in-frame clones alone and lacks a portion of them. From that table come the V and J calls and clone size; the DNA was used to work out D and trimming. This repertoire shows about 190,000 clones, approximately 86% found once; its top ten account for approximately 2.1%. The CDR3 runs to 12 residues. The germline gives CDR1 LGHDT, CDR2 YNNKEL (reference sequence). The junction had 5 bases not matched to a gene; V was cut back by 6 bases and J by 6 bases.

V is TRBV3-1 (or the pseudogene TRBV3-2) and J is TRBJ2-7; 7 nucleotides match TRBD2. The sequencing sample was made of peripheral blood. This sequence was found in a man in his 70s with active or convalescent COVID-19. The CDR3 nucleotides read TGTGCCAGCAGTCGGACTAGTGTCGAGCAGTACTTC. Translation: CASSRTSVEQYF.